This T cell receptor beta chain came from a study of beta chain features in type 1 diabetes. The entirety of the isolated RNA underwent reverse transcription, so expressed TCRB transcripts were sequenced. Some 3.3 million reads was the average for naive, central memory and regulatory T cell samples. Data came from immunoSEQ multiplex PCR; TCRdb stores just in-frame clones and leaves some out. The sample includes about 180,000 clones, about 13% of them seen just once. CDR3 size: 17 residues. From germline, CDR1 is KGHSH and CDR2 LQKENI. Unmatched junction bases numbered 12, after V lost 5 bases and J lost 2 bases. General study findings and limits: Patients and controls would be equally affected if PCR favored shorter templates.

As to this clone: Its antigen remains unidentified.

Input material: central memory CD4+ T cells from blood. This chain joins TRBV18 and TRBJ2-5; 9 bases align to TRBD2. This sequence was found in a woman aged 18-29 years in good health. CDR3 region: CASSALPPAGGQETQYF. The CDR3 DNA sequence: TGTGCCAGCTCAGCCCTCCCCCCAGCGGGAGGTCAAGAGACCCAGTACTTC.